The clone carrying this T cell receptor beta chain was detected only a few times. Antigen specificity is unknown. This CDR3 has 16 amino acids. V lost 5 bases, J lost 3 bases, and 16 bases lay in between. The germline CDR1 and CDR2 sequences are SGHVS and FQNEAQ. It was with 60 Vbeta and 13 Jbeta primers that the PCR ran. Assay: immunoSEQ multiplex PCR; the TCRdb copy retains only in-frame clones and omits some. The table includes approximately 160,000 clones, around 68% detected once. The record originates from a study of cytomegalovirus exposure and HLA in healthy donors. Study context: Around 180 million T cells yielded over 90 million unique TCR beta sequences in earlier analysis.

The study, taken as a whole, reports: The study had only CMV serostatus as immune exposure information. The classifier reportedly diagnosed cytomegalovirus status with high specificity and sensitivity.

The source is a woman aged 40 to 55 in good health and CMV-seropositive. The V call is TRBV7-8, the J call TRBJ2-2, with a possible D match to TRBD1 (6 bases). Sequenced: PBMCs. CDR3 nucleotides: TGTGCCAGCAGCCCCCACAGGGAAATTGACACCGGGGAGCTGTTTTTT. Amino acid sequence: CASSPHREIDTGELFF. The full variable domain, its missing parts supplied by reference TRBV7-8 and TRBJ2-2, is GAGVSQSPRYKVAKRGQDVALRCDPISGHVSLFWYQQALGQGPEFLTYFQNEAQLDKSGLPSDRFFAERPEGSVSTLKIQRTQQEDSAVYLCASSPHREIDTGELFFGEGSRLTVL.